Following are 7 T cell receptor beta chains from one sample sequenced in a study of OX40 agonist ivuxolimab in advanced cancers. The repertoire was sequenced with immunoSEQ multiplex PCR; TCRdb's copy has only in-frame clones and lacks some. The sample records some 60,000 clones, 86% being singletons. Here the sequenced sample was CD4+ or CD8+ T cells sorted from blood, taken in a trial of the OX40 agonist ivuxolimab. These receptors were collected from an adult with an advanced solid tumor such as melanoma, head and neck, liver or kidney cancer.

The chain couples TRBV11-3 to TRBJ1-2; no definite D call. The CDR3 consists of 12 residues. The V end lost 1 base, the J end lost 8 bases, and 8 bases lay between the germline ends. CDR1 is SGHNT, CDR2 YENEEA, per germline. For the CDR3, the DNA is TGTGCCAGCAGCTTAGCACTTGAAGGCTACACCTTC. Amino acids: CASSLALEGYTF.

A single count supports this clone. The CDR3 spells CASSYSQAAGEQYF. CDR3 sequence (DNA): TGTGCCAGCAGTTACTCCCAGGCGGCGGGGGAGCAGTACTTC. V is TRBV6-5 and J is TRBJ2-7; D possibly corresponds to TRBD2 (6 bases). This CDR3 has 14 residues. V dropped 0 bases and J dropped 7 bases, with 13 bases sitting between them. CDR1 is MNHEY and CDR2 is SVGAGI in the germline V gene.

This chain uses TRBV18 with TRBJ2-3; 12 bases line up with TRBD2. Unmatched junction bases numbered 6, after V lost 6 bases and J lost 5 bases. Germline assignment: CDR1 KGHSH and CDR2 LQKENI. This CDR3 region has 15 residues. CDR3 residues: CASSRGLAGIDTQYF. CDR3 in DNA: TGTGCCAGCTCTCGTGGACTAGCGGGGATAGATACGCAGTATTTT. The full variable domain, its missing parts supplied by reference TRBV18 and TRBJ2-3, is NAGVMQNPRHLVRRRGQEARLRCSPMKGHSHVYWYRQLPEEGLKFMVYLQKENIIDESGMPKERFSAEFPKEGPSILRIQQVVRGDSAAYFCASSRGLAGIDTQYFGPGTRLTVL.

The J gene is TRBJ2-3, the V gene TRBV30; D is possibly TRBD1 (5 bases). This CDR3 has 14 amino acids. CDR1 is GTSNPN and CDR2 is SVGIG in the germline V gene (reference sequence). V lost 1 base to trimming and J lost 3 bases, with 11 bases between them. The DNA for the CDR3 is TGTGCCTGGAGTGGTGCGAGACAGACAGATACGCAGTATTTT. It is translated as CAWSGARQTDTQYF.

The chain carries TRBV10-3 and TRBJ1-6, with 7 bases fitting TRBD1. Germline V lookup: CDR1 ENHRY, CDR2 SYGVKD. CDR3 size: 17 residues. V dropped 2 bases and J dropped 1; count of bases not matched to a gene: 5. This CDR3 is CAISEGTGQSYNSPLHF. CDR3 coding DNA: TGTGCCATCAGTGAGGGTACGGGACAGTCCTATAATTCACCCCTCCACTTT.

This clone was counted a single time. The chain uses TRBV27 and TRBJ2-2; the D gene is possibly TRBD1 (6 bases). Trimming took off 5 bases at V and 7 bases at J, with 17 bases between the two ends. CDR3 size: 15 residues. CDR1 MNHEY and CDR2 SMNVEV come from the germline V gene (reference sequence). DNA of the CDR3: TGTGCCAGCAGTAAATGGGGCAGGGGATACGGGGAGCTGTTTTTT. Translated, it gives CASSKWGRGYGELFF.

J is TRBJ1-5 and V is TRBV11-2; no clear D. The length of the CDR3 is 13 residues. The germline gives CDR1 SGHAT, CDR2 FQNNGV. Trimming left V 5 bases short and J 7 bases short, with 12 bases between. The CDR3: CASSPLKGQPQHF. CDR3 DNA: TGTGCCAGCAGCCCCCTAAAAGGGCAGCCCCAGCATTTT. The entire variable domain, with the rest obtained from reference TRBV11-2 and TRBJ1-5, is as follows: EAGVAQSPRYKIIEKRQSVAFWCNPISGHATLYWYQQILGQGPKLLIQFQNNGVVDDSQLPKDRFSAERLKGVDSTLKIQPAKLEDSAVYLCASSPLKGQPQHFGDGTRLSIL.